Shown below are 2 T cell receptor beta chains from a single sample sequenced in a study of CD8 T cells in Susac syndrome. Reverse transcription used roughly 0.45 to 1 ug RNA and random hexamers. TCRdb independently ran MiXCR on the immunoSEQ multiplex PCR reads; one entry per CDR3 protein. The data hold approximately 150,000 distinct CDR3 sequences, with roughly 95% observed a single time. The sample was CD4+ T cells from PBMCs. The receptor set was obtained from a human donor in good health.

DNA for the CDR3: TGTGCCACCAGTGATTCTTTGGCCGATGATTACAATGAGCAGTTCTTC. It codes for CATSDSLADDYNEQFF. The rearrangement joins TRBV24-1 to TRBJ2-1, with no clear D. Germline values: CDR1 KGHDR, CDR2 SFDVKD. The CDR3 covers 16 residues. Trimming removed 2 bases from V and 4 bases from J, with 14 bases in between.

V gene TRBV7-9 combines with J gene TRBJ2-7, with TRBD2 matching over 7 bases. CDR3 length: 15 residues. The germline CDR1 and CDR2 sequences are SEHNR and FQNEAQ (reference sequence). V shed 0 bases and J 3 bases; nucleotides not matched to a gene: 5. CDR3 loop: CASSLAGGVDYEQYF. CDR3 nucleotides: TGTGCCAGCAGCTTAGCGGGAGGGGTGGACTACGAGCAGTACTTC.